The clone carrying this T cell receptor beta chain showed up just once. Its antigen is still unknown. This entry belongs to a study of Ad26.COV2.S vaccination and SARS-CoV-2 variants. Overall study context: Into the muscle, Ad26.COV2.S was dosed once or twice, 56 days apart. General study results and limits: Analyses of TCR breadth and depth may have underestimated total T cell responses. For non-spike TCRs, breadth in vaccine recipients resembled that in placebo recipients. It was vaccine recipients, not placebo recipients, who had the higher spike-specific TCR breadth.

Regarding treatment: about 20 received Ad26.COV2.S at low or high dose, single or two shots; several received placebo; per-sample allocation not given. Sampling took place 63 days after the first vaccine or placebo injection. Measured with immunoSEQ multiplex PCR; TCRdb has only the in-frame clones, and not every one. Of just over 350,000 clones listed, roughly 81% are singletons. With 2 bases clipped from V and 7 bases from J, the junction kept 3 bases outside the gene matches. Germline loops: CDR1 SEHNR, CDR2 FQNEAQ (reference sequence). This CDR3 has 15 amino acids. The chain combines TRBV7-9 with TRBJ2-1, with TRBD2 matching over 12 bases. The clonotype comes from a person aged 18 to 59 who received the Ad26.COV2.S COVID-19 vaccine or a placebo. The sample in question was peripheral blood, obtained in a trial of Ad26.COV2.S vaccine versus placebo. The CDR3 sequence: CASSLLAGGKNEQFF. The CDR3 DNA reads as TGTGCCAGCAGCTTACTAGCGGGGGGGAAAAATGAGCAGTTCTTC.